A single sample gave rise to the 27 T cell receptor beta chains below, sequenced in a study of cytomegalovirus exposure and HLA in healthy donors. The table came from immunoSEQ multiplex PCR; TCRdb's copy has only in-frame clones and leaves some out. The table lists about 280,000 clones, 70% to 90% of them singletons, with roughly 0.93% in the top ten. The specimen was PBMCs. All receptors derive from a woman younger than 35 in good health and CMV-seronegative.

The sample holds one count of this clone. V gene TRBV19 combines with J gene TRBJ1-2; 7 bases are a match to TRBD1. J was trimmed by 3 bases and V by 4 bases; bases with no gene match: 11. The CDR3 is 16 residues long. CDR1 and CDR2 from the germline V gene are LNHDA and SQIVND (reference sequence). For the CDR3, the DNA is TGTGCCAGTAGTACCCATTTTCCAGGGGGTTACTATGGCTACACCTTC. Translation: CASSTHFPGGYYGYTF.

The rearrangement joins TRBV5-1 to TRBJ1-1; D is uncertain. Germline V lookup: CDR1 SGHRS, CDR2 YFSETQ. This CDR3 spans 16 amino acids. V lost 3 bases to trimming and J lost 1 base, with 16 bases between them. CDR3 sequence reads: CASSSDLMEANTEAFF. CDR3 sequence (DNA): TGCGCCAGCAGCTCCGACCTTATGGAGGCGAACACTGAAGCTTTCTTT.

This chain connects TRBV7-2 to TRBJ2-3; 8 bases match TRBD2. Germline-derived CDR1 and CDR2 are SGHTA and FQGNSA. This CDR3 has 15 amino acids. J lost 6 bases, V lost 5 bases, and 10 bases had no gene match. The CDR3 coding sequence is TGTGCCAGCAGCCAGGGACTAGTTGGGATGGATACGCAGTATTTT. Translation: CASSQGLVGMDTQYF.

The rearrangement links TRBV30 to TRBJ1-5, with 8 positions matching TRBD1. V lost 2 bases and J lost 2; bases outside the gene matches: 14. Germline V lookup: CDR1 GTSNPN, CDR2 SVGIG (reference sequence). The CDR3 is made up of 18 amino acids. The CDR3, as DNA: TGTGCCTGGAGTCGGAGAACAGGGGGACTAGCGGGCAATCAGCCCCAGCATTTT. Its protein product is CAWSRRTGGLAGNQPQHF.

The CDR3 bases are TGTGCCAGTAGCACCGCGCGTTCGTCTTTCGATGAGCAGTTCTTC. Translation: CASSTARSSFDEQFF. The chain uses TRBV19 and TRBJ2-1; D is unclear. This CDR3 contains 15 residues. Germline loops: CDR1 LNHDA, CDR2 SQIVND (reference sequence). Trimming took off 6 bases at V and 8 bases at J, with 20 bases between the two ends.

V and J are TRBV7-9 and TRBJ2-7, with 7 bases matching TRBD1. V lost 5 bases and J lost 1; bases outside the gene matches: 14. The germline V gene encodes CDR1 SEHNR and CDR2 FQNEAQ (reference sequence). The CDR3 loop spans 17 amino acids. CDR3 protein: CASSPARGQPGSYEQYF. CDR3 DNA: TGTGCCAGCAGCCCGGCCCGGGGACAGCCTGGGTCCTACGAGCAGTACTTC.

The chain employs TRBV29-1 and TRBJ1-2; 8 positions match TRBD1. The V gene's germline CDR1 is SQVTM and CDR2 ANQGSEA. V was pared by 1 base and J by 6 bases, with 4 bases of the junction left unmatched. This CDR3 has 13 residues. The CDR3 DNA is TGCAGCGTTGAAGCCTACAGGGGGGATGGCTACACCTTC. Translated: CSVEAYRGDGYTF.

For the CDR3, the DNA is TGTGCCAGCAGTTTAAACAGGGCCAATCAGCCCCAGCATTTT. Translating it yields CASSLNRANQPQHF. J is TRBJ1-5 and V is TRBV27, with D tentatively TRBD1 (6 bases). V was trimmed by 2 bases and J by 3 bases, leaving 8 bases between them. Germline CDR1 reads MNHEY; CDR2 reads SMNVEV (reference sequence). The CDR3 has 14 amino acids.

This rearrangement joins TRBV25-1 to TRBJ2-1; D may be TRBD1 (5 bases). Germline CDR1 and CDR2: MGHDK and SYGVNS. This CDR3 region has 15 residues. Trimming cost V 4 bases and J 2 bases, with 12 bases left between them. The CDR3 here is CASSGRQSPYNEQFF. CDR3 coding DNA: TGTGCCAGCAGTGGACGACAGTCACCCTACAATGAGCAGTTCTTC.

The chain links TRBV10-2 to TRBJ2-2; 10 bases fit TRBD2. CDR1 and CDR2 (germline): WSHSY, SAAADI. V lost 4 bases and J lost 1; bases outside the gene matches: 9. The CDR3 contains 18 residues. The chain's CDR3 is CASSVSSGSHVNTGELFF. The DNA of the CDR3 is TGCGCCAGCAGTGTGTCTAGCGGGAGCCATGTGAACACCGGGGAGCTGTTTTTT.

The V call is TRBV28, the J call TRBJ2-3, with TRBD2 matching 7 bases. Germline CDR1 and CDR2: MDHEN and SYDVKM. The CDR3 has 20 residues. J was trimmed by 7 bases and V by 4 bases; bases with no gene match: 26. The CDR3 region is CASSSLGSWESREVLNTQYF. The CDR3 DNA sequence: TGTGCCAGCAGTTCCTTGGGTAGCTGGGAGTCTCGGGAGGTTTTGAATACGCAGTATTTT.

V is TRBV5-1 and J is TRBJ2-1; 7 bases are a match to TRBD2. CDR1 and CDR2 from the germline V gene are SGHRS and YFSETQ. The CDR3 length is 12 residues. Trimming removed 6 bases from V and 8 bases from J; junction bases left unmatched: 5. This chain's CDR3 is CASTRAGDEQFF. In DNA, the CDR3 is TGCGCCAGCACCCGGGCGGGGGATGAGCAGTTCTTC.

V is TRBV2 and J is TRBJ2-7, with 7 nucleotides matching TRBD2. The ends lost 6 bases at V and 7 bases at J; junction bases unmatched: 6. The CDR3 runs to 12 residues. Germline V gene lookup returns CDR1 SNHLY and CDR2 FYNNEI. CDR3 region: CASRVLRGEQYF. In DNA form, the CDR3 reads TGTGCCAGCAGGGTGCTGCGGGGGGAGCAGTACTTC.

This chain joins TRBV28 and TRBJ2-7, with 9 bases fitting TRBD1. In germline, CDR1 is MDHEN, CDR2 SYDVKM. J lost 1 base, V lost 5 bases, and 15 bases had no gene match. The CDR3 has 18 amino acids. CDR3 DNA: TGTGCCAGCAGTCTACCCCACTACAGGGGGCGTCCTTCCTACGAGCAGTACTTC. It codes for CASSLPHYRGRPSYEQYF.

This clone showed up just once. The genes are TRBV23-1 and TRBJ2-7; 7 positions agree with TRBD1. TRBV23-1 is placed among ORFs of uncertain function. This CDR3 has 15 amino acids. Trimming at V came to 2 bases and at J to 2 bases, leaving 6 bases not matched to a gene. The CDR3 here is CASSQPTGAPYEQYF. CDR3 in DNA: TGCGCCAGCAGTCAACCTACAGGGGCGCCCTACGAGCAGTACTTC.

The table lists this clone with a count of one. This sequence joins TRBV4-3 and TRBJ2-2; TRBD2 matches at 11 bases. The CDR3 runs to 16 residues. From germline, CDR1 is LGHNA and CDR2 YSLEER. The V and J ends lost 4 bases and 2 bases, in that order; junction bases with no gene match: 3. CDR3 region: CASSRGLAENTGELFF. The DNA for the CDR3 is TGCGCCAGCAGCCGGGGACTAGCGGAAAACACCGGGGAGCTGTTTTTT.

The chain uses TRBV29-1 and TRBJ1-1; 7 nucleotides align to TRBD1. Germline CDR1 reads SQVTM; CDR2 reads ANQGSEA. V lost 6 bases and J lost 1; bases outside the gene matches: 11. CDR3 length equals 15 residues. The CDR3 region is CSVPARHRGNTEAFF. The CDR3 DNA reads TGCAGCGTCCCGGCGAGGCACAGGGGGAACACTGAAGCTTTCTTT.

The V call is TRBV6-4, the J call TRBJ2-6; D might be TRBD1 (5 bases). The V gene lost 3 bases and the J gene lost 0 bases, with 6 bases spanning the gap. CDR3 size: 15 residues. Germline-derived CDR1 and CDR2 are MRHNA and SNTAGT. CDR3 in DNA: TGTGCCAGCAGTGATCAGGGCTCTGGGGCCAACGTCCTGACTTTC. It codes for CASSDQGSGANVLTF.

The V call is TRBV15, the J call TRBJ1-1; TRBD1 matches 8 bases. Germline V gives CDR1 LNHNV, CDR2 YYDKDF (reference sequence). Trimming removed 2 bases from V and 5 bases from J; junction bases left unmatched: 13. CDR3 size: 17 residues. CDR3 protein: CATSRHALDRGGTEAFF. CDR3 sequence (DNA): TGTGCCACCAGCAGACACGCGCTAGACAGGGGAGGTACTGAAGCTTTCTTT.

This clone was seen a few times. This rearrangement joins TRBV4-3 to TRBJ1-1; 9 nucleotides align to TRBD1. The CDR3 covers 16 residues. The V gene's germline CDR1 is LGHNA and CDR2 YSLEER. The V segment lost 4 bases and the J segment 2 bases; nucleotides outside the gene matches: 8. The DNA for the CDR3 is TGCGCCAGCAGCCCGACAGGGGGAAGCCTTAACACTGAAGCTTTCTTT. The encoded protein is CASSPTGGSLNTEAFF.

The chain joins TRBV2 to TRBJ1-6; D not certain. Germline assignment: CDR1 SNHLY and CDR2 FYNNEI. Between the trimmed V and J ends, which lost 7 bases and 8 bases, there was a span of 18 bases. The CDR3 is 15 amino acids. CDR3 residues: CASKERGGKYSPLHF. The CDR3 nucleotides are TGTGCCAGCAAGGAACGGGGTGGTAAATATTCACCCCTCCACTTT.

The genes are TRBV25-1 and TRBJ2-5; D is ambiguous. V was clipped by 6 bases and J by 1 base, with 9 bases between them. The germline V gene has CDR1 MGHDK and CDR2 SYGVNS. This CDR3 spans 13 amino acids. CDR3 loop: CASSARVQETQYF. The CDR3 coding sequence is TGTGCCAGCAGCGCGAGAGTCCAAGAGACCCAGTACTTC.

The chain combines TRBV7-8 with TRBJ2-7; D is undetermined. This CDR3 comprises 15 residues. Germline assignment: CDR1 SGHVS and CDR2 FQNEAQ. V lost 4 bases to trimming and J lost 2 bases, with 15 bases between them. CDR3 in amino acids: CASSSHRYRAYEQYF. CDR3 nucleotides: TGTGCCAGCAGCTCCCATCGTTACAGAGCCTACGAGCAGTACTTC.

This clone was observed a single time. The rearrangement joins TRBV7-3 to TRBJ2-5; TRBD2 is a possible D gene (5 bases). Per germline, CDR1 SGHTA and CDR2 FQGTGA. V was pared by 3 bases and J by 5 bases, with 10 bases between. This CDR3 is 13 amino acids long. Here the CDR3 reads CASSFGPGETQYF. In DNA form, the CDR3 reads TGTGCCAGCAGCTTTGGGCCGGGGGAGACCCAGTACTTC. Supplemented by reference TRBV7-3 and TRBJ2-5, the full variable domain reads GAGVSQTPSNKVTEKGKYVELRCDPISGHTALYWYRQSLGQGPEFLIYFQGTGAADDSGLPNDRFFAVRPEGSVSTLKIQRTERGDSAVYLCASSFGPGETQYFGPGTRLLVL.

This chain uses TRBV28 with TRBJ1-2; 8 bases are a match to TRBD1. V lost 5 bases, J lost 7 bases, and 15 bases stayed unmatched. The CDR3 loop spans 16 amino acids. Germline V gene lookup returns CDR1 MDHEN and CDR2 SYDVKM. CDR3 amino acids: CASSLPGTGRFGGYTF. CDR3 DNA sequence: TGTGCCAGCAGTCTACCGGGGACAGGACGGTTTGGTGGCTACACCTTC.

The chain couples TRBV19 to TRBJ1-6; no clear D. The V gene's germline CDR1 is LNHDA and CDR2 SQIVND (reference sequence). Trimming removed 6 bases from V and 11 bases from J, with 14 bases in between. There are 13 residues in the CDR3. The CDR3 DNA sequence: TGTGCCAGTAGGGCCGGGGAGTGGGCACCCCTCCACTTT. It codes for CASRAGEWAPLHF.

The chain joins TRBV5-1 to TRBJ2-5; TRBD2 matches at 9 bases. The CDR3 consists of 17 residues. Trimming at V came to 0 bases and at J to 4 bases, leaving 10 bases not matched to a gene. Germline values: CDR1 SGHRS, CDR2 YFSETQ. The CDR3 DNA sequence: TGCGCCAGCAGCTTGGGATTAGCGGGAGTAGGGGGAGAGACCCAGTACTTC. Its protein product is CASSLGLAGVGGETQYF.